This T cell receptor beta chain was retrieved from a study of T cell repertoires in cytomegalovirus infection. Across the study: As its CMV epitopes, the study selected recently identified HLA-C-restricted and well-studied HLA-B-restricted targets. Public signatures in TCR beta pointed to CMV infection and matching HLA type. Study-level findings and limits: The ex vivo response was dominated by HLA-C-restricted CMV-specific TCR beta clonotypes.

The CDR3 extends over 14 amino acids. Germline loops: CDR1 MGHRA, CDR2 YSYEKL. The ends lost 4 bases at V and 8 bases at J; junction bases unmatched: 6. TCRdb re-called the reads with MiXCR, one entry per CDR3 protein. The sample records around 500,000 distinct CDR3 sequences, roughly 46% being singletons. Remarks on this clonotype: What it binds is not known.

The material was cultured PBMCs, obtained from culture after CMV antigen stimulation. This TCR derives from a human donor in good health (CMV status not recorded). Some clones in this sample may be carry-over from other donors' samples. The chain employs TRBV4-1 and TRBJ1-4, with 8 bases aligning to TRBD1. The CDR3 here is CASSPTTGEEKLFF. CDR3 sequence (DNA): TGCGCCAGCAGCCCGACGACAGGGGAAGAAAAACTGTTTTTT.